This TCR beta chain was observed in a study of cytomegalovirus exposure and HLA in healthy donors. Data came from immunoSEQ multiplex PCR; TCRdb stores just in-frame clones and leaves some out. The profile shows about 56,000 clones, 93% of them singletons. Findings and caveats of the study: Among the CMV-associated chains, a few were confirmed in vitro as specific for CMV antigens. Overall, around 160 TCR beta chains were annotated as cytomegalovirus-associated. Rare sequences made up most TCRs, while some public TCRs were found in many donors.

The donors were members of the roughly 120-subject validation cohort (separate from the 666-subject first cohort). The V gene's germline CDR1 is MNHEY and CDR2 SVGAGI. Trimming stripped 0 bases from V and 6 bases from J, with 6 bases between. This CDR3 contains 13 residues. This clone was seen a few times. Its cognate antigen is unknown. The sequenced material came from PBMCs. The V gene is TRBV6-5, the J gene TRBJ1-5; the D is unclear. The sequence was obtained from a young woman in good health and CMV-seropositive. The CDR3 bases are TGTGCCAGCAGTTACTCTCGGGTTCAGCCCCAGCATTTT. The encoded protein is CASSYSRVQPQHF.